The following is a T cell receptor beta chain sequence with its context. Its antigen remains undetermined. Qualities for individual bases were not recorded, and no much larger clone is one base off. The data derive from a study of OX40 agonist ivuxolimab in advanced cancers. General notes on the study: Ivuxolimab, which targeted the costimulatory receptor OX40 (CD134), was an agonistic, fully human IgG2 monoclonal antibody. Peripheral TCRbeta sequencing aimed to test whether ivuxolimab altered TCR sequence diversity and caused clonal T-cell expansion. The paper covers the monotherapy dose-escalation part of the phase I ivuxolimab trial, which included N ≈ 57 patients. In the dose-escalation cohort, roughly 80% of patients were male, and the mean age was approximately 55 years, with a range of roughly 23 to 85. Partial responses were achieved by three dose-escalation patients, of whom one had hepatocellular carcinoma and two had cutaneous melanoma. Of the approximately 50 dose-escalation patients, hepatocellular carcinoma was present in approximately 20, melanoma in some 15, renal cell carcinoma in 9 and head and neck cancer in 9. Prior anti-PD-1, anti-PD-L1 or anti-CTLA-4 therapy was permitted, and 40% to 50% of dose-escalation patients had received checkpoint inhibitors. Intravenous ivuxolimab was administered to patients every 2 weeks at six dose levels: 0.01, 0.1, 0.3, 1.5, 3 and 10 mg/kg. General study outcomes and caveats: Which antigens the clonally expanded peripheral T cells were specific for was not determined. In partial responders in the 0.1-3.0 mg/kg groups, normalized peripheral clonal expansion was found to be among the lowest, especially among CD8+ T cells. At doses of 0.1 to 3.0 mg/kg, clonal expansion of both CD4+ and CD8+ blood T cells was observed from baseline to week 6. Low levels of normalized T-cell clonal expansion were also shown by some nonresponding patients. After ivuxolimab, expanded clones were on average more numerous among CD8+ T cells than among CD4+ T cells.

Patients with a history of autoimmune disease or receiving systemic immunosuppression were excluded from the trial. Peripheral blood for TCR sequencing was collected from all dose cohorts at baseline, on cycle 4 day 1, and on cycle 7 day 1. The samples were taken from a phase I, first-in-human, multicenter, open-label dose-escalation trial of ivuxolimab. The trial enrolled adults with locally advanced or metastatic head and neck squamous cell, hepatocellular, melanoma or renal cell carcinoma. Before TCR sequencing, CD4+ T cells and CD8+ T cells from peripheral blood were sorted into separate populations. For sequencing of the TCRbeta CDR3 region, genomic DNA was extracted from the sorted cells. The immunoSEQ Assay was used to sequence the TCRbeta CDR3 regions. In its TCRdb copy, this immuneACCESS table keeps in-frame sequences only and misses some clones. Where compared with another copy, unresolved V genes explain less than half of these, and the others have no known cause. Present in this sample are about 13,000 clones, around 67% of which were seen just once. Roughly 29% of the sample is held by the ten biggest clonotypes.

The receptor was derived from an adult with an advanced solid tumor such as melanoma, head and neck, liver or kidney cancer. The source material was CD4+ or CD8+ T cells sorted from blood, sampled in a trial of the OX40 agonist ivuxolimab.

The DNA reads as follows: TGTGCCAGCAGTTACAATTCGGGTTACCAGCCCCAGCATTTT. It codes for CASSYNSGYQPQHF. This chain joins TRBV6-5 to TRBJ1-5, with the D gene not confidently named. Relative to germline, V is 2 bases shorter and J is 7 bases shorter, with 12 bases between their ends. The CDR3, cysteine through phenylalanine, is 14 amino acids long. CDR3 DNA only is kept here, 42 bases in frame from base 1. Looking up the germline V gene yields CDR1 MNHEY and CDR2 SVGAGI.